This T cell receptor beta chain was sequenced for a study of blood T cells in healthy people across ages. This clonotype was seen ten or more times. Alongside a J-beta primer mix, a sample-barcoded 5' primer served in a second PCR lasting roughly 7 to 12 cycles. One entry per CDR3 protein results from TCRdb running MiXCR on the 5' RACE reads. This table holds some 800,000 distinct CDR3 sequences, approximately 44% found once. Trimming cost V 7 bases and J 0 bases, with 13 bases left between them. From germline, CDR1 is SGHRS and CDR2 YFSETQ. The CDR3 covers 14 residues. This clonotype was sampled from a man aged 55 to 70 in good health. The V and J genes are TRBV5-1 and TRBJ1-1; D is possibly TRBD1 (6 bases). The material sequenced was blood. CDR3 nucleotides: TGCGCCAGCCCCCTTGGGGGCCTGAACACTGAAGCTTTCTTT. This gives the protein CASPLGGLNTEAFF. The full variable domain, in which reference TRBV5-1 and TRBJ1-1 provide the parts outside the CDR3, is KAGVTQTPRYLIKTRGQQVTLSCSPISGHRSVSWYQQTPGQGLQFLFEYFSETQRNKGNFPGRFSGRQFSNSRSEMNVSTLELGDSALYLCASPLGGLNTEAFFGQGTRLTVV.